Below are 23 T cell receptor beta chains sequenced from a single sample in a study of T cell changes during pregnancy in multiple sclerosis. This table comes from immunoSEQ multiplex PCR, and its TCRdb copy is limited to in-frame clones, with some not included. Found here are approximately 89,000 clones, approximately 94% of them singletons; the top ten hold about 2.5%. The input for sequencing was peripheral blood, taken in the third trimester of pregnancy. The source of these receptors is a female donor with multiple sclerosis, enrolled in a pregnancy study.

J is TRBJ2-5 and V is TRBV28; 7 bases align to TRBD2. The CDR3 extends over 16 amino acids. The germline V gene has CDR1 MDHEN and CDR2 SYDVKM. After removal of 6 bases from V and 4 bases from J, the junction contained 14 bases not matched to a gene. The CDR3: CASSHQRGWGGETQYF. In nucleotides, the CDR3 is TGTGCCAGCAGCCACCAGCGGGGTTGGGGGGGAGAGACCCAGTACTTC. Using reference TRBV28 and TRBJ2-5 for the parts outside the CDR3, the full variable domain is DVKVTQSSRYLVKRTGEKVFLECVQDMDHENMFWYRQDPGLGLRLIYFSYDVKMKEKGDIPEGYSVSREKKERFSLILESASTNQTSMYLCASSHQRGWGGETQYFGPGTRLLVL.

The chain combines TRBV7-8 with TRBJ2-7, with 7 bases fitting TRBD2. From germline, CDR1 is SGHVS and CDR2 FQNEAQ. This CDR3 region has 13 residues. J lost 4 bases, V lost 0 bases, and 0 bases had no gene match. In DNA, the CDR3 is TGTGCCAGCAGCTTAGCCGGGGGGTACGAGCAGTACTTC. This encodes CASSLAGGYEQYF.

This sequence joins TRBV6-6 and TRBJ1-1, with 8 positions matching TRBD1. After removal of 5 bases from V and 0 bases from J, the junction contained 5 bases not matched to a gene. The germline CDR1 and CDR2 sequences are MNHNY and SVGAGI (reference sequence). The CDR3 covers 15 residues. The CDR3, as DNA: TGTGCCAGCAGTCTCCGGACAGGGTTGAACACTGAAGCTTTCTTT. The encoded protein is CASSLRTGLNTEAFF.

The CDR3 is CASSSPNAFGYTF. The CDR3 DNA reads TGTGCCAGCAGCTCTCCGAACGCGTTTGGCTACACCTTC. The chain uses TRBV7-3 and TRBJ1-2; D gene ambiguous. V was clipped by 4 bases and J by 7 bases, with 13 bases between them. The CDR3 loop spans 13 amino acids. CDR1 and CDR2 (germline): SGHTA, FQGTGA. Full variable domain (outside the CDR3, taken from reference TRBV7-3 and TRBJ1-2): GAGVSQTPSNKVTEKGKYVELRCDPISGHTALYWYRQSLGQGPEFLIYFQGTGAADDSGLPNDRFFAVRPEGSVSTLKIQRTERGDSAVYLCASSSPNAFGYTFGSGTRLTVV.

CDR3 DNA sequence: TGTGCCAGCAGCCCGGGACTAGCTGGGAATGAGCAGTTCTTC. Translated: CASSPGLAGNEQFF. The chain carries TRBV5-6 and TRBJ2-1; 9 bases match TRBD2. The CDR3 has 14 residues. V lost 4 bases, J lost 7 bases, and 6 bases stayed unmatched. Germline loops: CDR1 SGHDT, CDR2 YYEEEE.

V gene TRBV18 combines with J gene TRBJ2-3; the D gene is possibly TRBD2 (6 bases). Per the germline V gene, CDR1 is KGHSH and CDR2 is LQKENI. V was shortened by 0 bases and J by 0 bases, with 10 bases between the two germline ends. The CDR3 contains 16 residues. The CDR3 reads CASSPPGGSSTDTQYF. The CDR3 DNA follows: TGTGCCAGCTCACCACCTGGGGGGTCTAGCACAGATACGCAGTATTTT.

The chain is built from TRBV29-1 and TRBJ1-4, with 11 bases identical to TRBD1. The CDR3 covers 15 residues. The ends lost 3 bases at V and 7 bases at J; junction bases unmatched: 7. The germline CDR1 and CDR2 sequences are SQVTM and ANQGSEA. CDR3: CSVESLGTGGEKLFF. The CDR3 region has the DNA TGCAGCGTTGAGAGCCTAGGGACAGGGGGTGAAAAACTGTTTTTT.

The chain couples TRBV9 to TRBJ1-3; TRBD1 matches 8 bases. The CDR3 has 17 amino acids. From germline, CDR1 is SGDLS and CDR2 YYNGEE. Trimming took 2 bases from V and 2 from J; bases not matched to a gene: 9. The DNA of the CDR3 is TGTGCCAGCAGCGTCCGGACAGGGACGCAGACTGGAAACACCATATATTTT. This gives the protein CASSVRTGTQTGNTIYF.

The chain has TRBV10-3 and TRBJ1-2, with TRBD1 matching 9 bases. The CDR3 totals 13 residues. Looked up from germline, CDR1 is ENHRY and CDR2 is SYGVKD. V was clipped by 9 bases and J by 3 bases; unmatched bases: 5. In nucleotides, the CDR3 is TGTGCCATTCCGGGACAGGGATACTATGGCTACACCTTC. Encoded protein: CAIPGQGYYGYTF.

V and J are TRBV6-6 and TRBJ2-1; 8 positions match TRBD1. The junction had 5 bases not matched to a gene; V was cut back by 6 bases and J by 1 base. The CDR3 loop spans 15 amino acids. The germline V gene has CDR1 MNHNY and CDR2 SVGAGI (reference sequence). The CDR3 DNA reads TGTGCCAGCAGCCTAACAGGGGGGTCCTACAATGAGCAGTTCTTC. The encoded protein is CASSLTGGSYNEQFF.

V usage is TRBV30 and J usage is TRBJ1-6, with D possibly TRBD1 on 5 matching bases. The germline gives CDR1 GTSNPN, CDR2 SVGIG (reference sequence). The CDR3 totals 17 residues. Trimming shortened V by 0 bases and J by 2 bases, and 14 bases separated the two germline ends. CDR3 DNA sequence: TGTGCCTGGAGTGTACGGCGGGGGAGAACCTATAATTCACCCCTCCACTTT. Its protein is CAWSVRRGRTYNSPLHF.

The V and J genes are TRBV5-8 and TRBJ2-7; TRBD1 matches 9 bases. The CDR3 spans 15 residues. The V gene end was trimmed by 0 bases and the J gene end by 4 bases; junction bases not matched to a gene: 5. Germline V gene data show CDR1 as SGHTS and CDR2 as YDEGEE. Here the CDR3 DNA reads TGTGCCAGCAGCTTGGGACAGGGGGAGGAATACGAGCAGTACTTC. This translates into CASSLGQGEEYEQYF.

This clone was counted once. The V and J genes are TRBV14 and TRBJ1-4, with 9 bases that match TRBD1. The CDR3 extends over 21 amino acids. Trimming took 1 base from V and 0 from J; bases not matched to a gene: 15. Germline CDR1 is SGHDN and CDR2 is FVKESK. The CDR3, as DNA: TGTGCCAGCAGCCAAGTTACTCCGGGACAGGGCACGAGGGCAACTAATGAAAAACTGTTTTTT. Protein: CASSQVTPGQGTRATNEKLFF.

The chain carries TRBV27 and TRBJ1-2; D is perhaps TRBD1 (5 bases). Germline V gene lookup returns CDR1 MNHEY and CDR2 SMNVEV (reference sequence). V was shortened by 2 bases and J by 4 bases, with 8 bases between the two germline ends. This CDR3 has 13 residues. CDR3 sequence (DNA): TGTGCCAGCAGTTTAAAGGGGCCCTATGGCTACACCTTC. Encoded protein: CASSLKGPYGYTF.

The chain carries TRBV11-3 and TRBJ1-1; D unclear. Between the trimmed V and J ends, which lost 0 bases and 1 base, there was a span of 3 bases. Germline loops: CDR1 SGHNT, CDR2 YENEEA. This CDR3 region has 13 residues. CDR3 DNA sequence: TGTGCCAGCAGCTTAGACCAGAACACTGAAGCTTTCTTT. Encoded protein: CASSLDQNTEAFF.

The J gene is TRBJ1-4, the V gene TRBV25-1; D perhaps matches TRBD1 (5 bases). CDR1 is MGHDK and CDR2 is SYGVNS in the germline V gene. The V and J ends lost 2 bases and 5 bases respectively, with 15 bases between them. The CDR3 is 16 amino acids. CDR3 nucleotides: TGTGCCAGCAGTGAAAGGGTTACGGGGGAGAATGAAAAACTGTTTTTT. Residues: CASSERVTGENEKLFF.

The rearrangement links TRBV14 to TRBJ1-1; no clear D. This CDR3 spans 14 amino acids. Germline lookup yields CDR1 SGHDN and CDR2 FVKESK. The V and J ends lost 0 bases and 7 bases respectively, with 12 bases between them. CDR3 region: CASSQEMWSDEAFF. The CDR3 nucleotides are TGTGCCAGCAGCCAAGAAATGTGGTCAGATGAAGCTTTCTTT.

The chain couples TRBV6-5 to TRBJ1-1; D is uncertain. Trimming took 6 bases from V and 4 from J, leaving 12 bases between them. The length of the CDR3 is 13 residues. Germline V gene lookup returns CDR1 MNHEY and CDR2 SVGAGI. For the CDR3, the DNA is TGTGCCAGCAGATCAGGAAAATTCACTGAAGCTTTCTTT. This gives the protein CASRSGKFTEAFF.

The chain is built from TRBV5-8 and TRBJ1-5, with 9 bases lining up with TRBD1. The CDR3 length is 14 residues. V lost 4 bases to trimming and J lost 5 bases; unmatched junction nucleotides: 4. CDR1 SGHTS and CDR2 YDEGEE come from the germline V gene. The CDR3 DNA is TGTGCCAGCAGCCGGGACAGGGTTTATCAGCCCCAGCATTTT. Translation: CASSRDRVYQPQHF. The full variable domain, completed using reference TRBV5-8 and TRBJ1-5, is EAGVTQSPTHLIKTRGQQATLRCSPISGHTSVYWYQQALGLGLQFLLWYDEGEERNRGNFPPRFSGRQFPNYSSELNVNALELEDSALYLCASSRDRVYQPQHFGDGTRLSIL.

V usage is TRBV4-1 and J usage is TRBJ2-7; possibly TRBD1 for D (6 bases). CDR1 is MGHRA, CDR2 YSYEKL, per germline. Between the trimmed V and J ends, which lost 2 bases and 4 bases, there was a span of 15 bases. This CDR3 has 15 amino acids. CDR3 in amino acids: CASSQISGVSYEQYF. The CDR3 DNA reads TGCGCCAGCAGCCAAATATCAGGGGTTTCGTACGAGCAGTACTTC.

This chain uses TRBV7-9 with TRBJ2-1, with 7 bases matching TRBD1. The ends lost 2 bases at V and 14 bases at J; junction bases unmatched: 9. The CDR3 is 13 residues long. Looked up from germline, CDR1 is SEHNR and CDR2 is FQNEAQ (reference sequence). The CDR3 DNA sequence: TGTGCCAGCAGCTTACTCAACCGGGACAGTGAGTTCTTC. It yields the protein CASSLLNRDSEFF.

This chain connects TRBV9 to TRBJ1-1; possibly TRBD1 for D (5 bases). In germline, CDR1 is SGDLS, CDR2 YYNGEE. The CDR3 totals 13 residues. V lost 4 bases and J lost 8, with 15 bases in between. This CDR3 reads CASSSKEGIEAFF. The DNA of the CDR3 is TGTGCCAGCAGCTCGAAGGAGGGGATAGAAGCTTTCTTT. The full variable domain, completed using reference TRBV9 and TRBJ1-1, is DSGVTQTPKHLITATGQRVTLRCSPRSGDLSVYWYQQSLDQGLQFLIQYYNGEERAKGNILERFSAQQFPDLHSELNLSSLELGDSALYFCASSSKEGIEAFFGQGTRLTVV.

The chain is built from TRBV29-1 and TRBJ2-1; TRBD1 agrees at 10 bases. Germline V lookup: CDR1 SQVTM, CDR2 ANQGSEA. The junction had 6 bases not matched to a gene; V was cut back by 5 bases and J by 5 bases. There are 14 residues in the CDR3. The CDR3 nucleotides are TGCAGCGTTCGGGACAGGGGATTCGACAATGAGCAGTTCTTC. This codes for CSVRDRGFDNEQFF.